The 10 T cell receptor beta chains presented below share a single source sample, sequenced in a study of shared T cell receptors in the human thymus. The data were produced by immunoSEQ multiplex PCR, yet TCRdb's version contains in-frame clones alone and is incomplete. The data hold approximately 730,000 clones, with approximately 83% observed a single time. These data also featured in a second study, about human thymus T cells.

Specimen: thymocytes. The receptors originated from a girl under three years old with a congenital heart defect.

This chain uses TRBV29-1 with TRBJ1-1; 8 positions agree with TRBD1. CDR1 is SQVTM, CDR2 ANQGSEA, per germline. Germline trimming cut 7 bases from V and 1 base from J; bases unmatched to any gene: 11. CDR3 length: 15 amino acids. This CDR3 reads CSAVNRRGRNTEAFF. The DNA of the CDR3 is TGCAGCGCAGTTAACCGCAGGGGGCGGAACACTGAAGCTTTCTTT.

This chain uses TRBV5-4 with TRBJ2-1; 9 bases map to TRBD1. J gave up 1 base and V 2 bases, and 7 bases lay outside the gene matches. The CDR3 runs 17 residues. The germline V gene encodes CDR1 SGHNT and CDR2 YYREEE (reference sequence). CDR3 DNA: TGTGCCAGCAGCTTCTTTACCGGGACAGGGTCCTACAATGAGCAGTTCTTC. Its translation: CASSFFTGTGSYNEQFF.

This sequence joins TRBV27 and TRBJ2-1; 9 bases align to TRBD2. V lost 7 bases to trimming and J lost 3 bases; unmatched junction nucleotides: 7. The CDR3 is 15 amino acids. Germline assignment: CDR1 MNHEY and CDR2 SMNVEV (reference sequence). This CDR3 is CASINSSGDYNEQFF. The CDR3 nucleotides are TGTGCCAGCATAAACTCTAGCGGGGACTACAATGAGCAGTTCTTC.

The CDR3 here is CASSLASRSGGDDEQFF. The CDR3, as DNA: TGCGCCAGCAGCTTGGCCTCACGAAGCGGGGGTGACGATGAGCAGTTCTTC. The chain joins TRBV5-1 to TRBJ2-1; 8 nucleotides align to TRBD2. This CDR3 is built from 17 residues. Per germline, CDR1 SGHRS and CDR2 YFSETQ. Trimming removed 0 bases from V and 8 bases from J; junction bases left unmatched: 13.

The V call is TRBV4-1, the J call TRBJ1-4; maybe TRBD1 (6 bases). Per the germline V gene, CDR1 is MGHRA and CDR2 is YSYEKL. V lost 0 bases and J lost 7, with 12 bases in between. The CDR3 spans 15 residues. CDR3 in amino acids: CASSQDTGRGEKLFF. CDR3 in DNA: TGCGCCAGCAGCCAAGATACGGGCAGGGGTGAAAAACTGTTTTTT.

This clone was seen more than once but under ten times. The genes are TRBV6-5 and TRBJ2-1, with D possibly being TRBD2 (6 bases). The CDR3 is 16 residues long. V dropped 2 bases and J dropped 7 bases, with 18 bases sitting between them. CDR1 is MNHEY and CDR2 is SVGAGI in the germline V gene. This CDR3 is CASSYNRPKRVNEQFF. CDR3 coding DNA: TGTGCCAGCAGTTACAACCGGCCCAAGCGGGTGAATGAGCAGTTCTTC.

This clone came up once. Within the sample, other DNA sequences also encode this same CDR3. This chain joins TRBV6-6 and TRBJ2-7; 8 positions agree with TRBD1. CDR3 length equals 14 residues. CDR1 is MNHNY and CDR2 is SVGAGI in the germline V gene (reference sequence). Trimming cost V 2 bases and J 4 bases; bases outside gene matches: 4. The chain's CDR3 is CASSYRDRGYEQYF. In nucleotides, the CDR3 is TGTGCCAGCAGTTACCGTGACAGGGGTTACGAGCAGTACTTC.

This clone has just a few counts. The chain couples TRBV10-3 to TRBJ2-6; 7 positions match TRBD1. Germline CDR1 is ENHRY and CDR2 is SYGVKD. CDR3 size: 18 residues. J was trimmed by 0 bases and V by 6 bases; bases with no gene match: 11. The CDR3 reads CAIRGQFPPYSGANVLTF. CDR3 sequence (DNA): TGTGCCATCAGGGGACAGTTCCCACCTTACTCTGGGGCCAACGTCCTGACTTTC.

The chain joins TRBV4-1 to TRBJ1-1, with 8 nucleotides matching TRBD1. The V gene's germline CDR1 is MGHRA and CDR2 YSYEKL. This CDR3 spans 15 amino acids. The V gene end was trimmed by 0 bases and the J gene end by 7 bases; junction bases not matched to a gene: 7. The CDR3 is CASSQDRDRRDEAFF. The CDR3 coding sequence is TGCGCCAGCAGCCAAGATCGGGACAGGAGGGATGAAGCTTTCTTT.

CDR3 in DNA: TGTGCCAGCAGTAGTTCAAGCCTGGCTTTCCGGGGAGACGTCGGTCCTGAAGCTTTCTTT. Its translation: CASSSSSLAFRGDVGPEAFF. The chain joins TRBV28 to TRBJ1-1; D is undetermined. Germline V CDR1 and CDR2: MDHEN, SYDVKM. The CDR3 length is 20 residues. Between the trimmed V and J ends, which lost 5 bases and 6 bases, there was a span of 34 bases.